The next 2 T cell receptor beta chains were all read from a single sample in a study of tumor-infiltrating lymphocytes in primary liver carcinoma. Extraction of RNA together with DNA used roughly 19-31 mg of unsorted bulk tissue. TCR beta cDNA came from about 0.45 ug total RNA, primed with a constant-region primer. TCR beta libraries came from three nested multiplex PCR rounds using slightly modified ARM-PCR. Use of TRBV1-TRBV30 forward primers with a C-beta reverse primer characterized the first two PCR rounds, which lasted about 9 cycles each. Via MiXCR, TCRdb re-called the multiplex PCR reads, giving one row per CDR3 protein. Of 90,000 to 100,000 distinct CDR3 sequences listed, around 63% are singletons. Sequenced sample: liver tumor tissue from sampling region 5. Subset here: tumor region T5, tumor centre. The receptors derive from a woman aged 55-69 years with primary liver carcinoma and hepatitis B virus infection.

Worth noting for this clonotype: Being one base from a much bigger clone, this may be a read error. The V call is TRBV28, the J call TRBJ2-5, with D maybe TRBD2 (6 bases). The V gene's germline CDR1 is MDHEN and CDR2 SYDVKM. The CDR3 is made up of 14 amino acids. The CDR3 reads CASSSSSGLESQYF. In nucleotides, the CDR3 is TGTGCCAGCAGTTCCTCGAGCGGGCTAGAGTCCCAGTACTTC.

Concerning this clonotype itself: The junction departs from germline at one end; a sequencing error may be responsible. The chain uses TRBV29-1 and TRBJ2-1; D may match TRBD1 or TRBD2 (5 bases each). Germline V CDR1 and CDR2: SQVTM, ANQGSEA. The CDR3 is 15 residues long. CDR3 bases: TGCAACGTTGAAGCCCCAGGGAGCTCCTGCAATGGGCAGTTCTTC. Protein: CNVEAPGSSCNGQFF.